These T cell receptor beta chains were read from a single sample in a study of CD8 T cells in ankylosing spondylitis. One entry per CDR3 protein, called by TCRdb with MiXCR from the 5' RACE reads. The profile shows fewer than 750,000 distinct CDR3 sequences, around 17% of them singletons. Sequences were obtained from blood, either unsorted or a sorted T cell fraction (not recorded which). Every receptor here comes from a male donor with ankylosing spondylitis. Both conserved end residues are part of each CDR3. Each record gives: D gene, J gene, V gene, clone size, CDR3 DNA, CDR3 protein. A D gene is named only where the DNA matches it firmly. The size of a clone is reported for some rows only, either as once, few or many, or as a class for expanded clones.

D: NA
J: TRBJ2-3
V: TRBV4-1
size: few
DNA: TGCGCCAGCAGCCAAGAGTTTACCGTCACAGATACGCAGTATTTT
CDR3: CASSQEFTVTDTQYF

D: NA
J: TRBJ1-1
V: TRBV27
size: NA
DNA: TGTGCCAGCAGTATTCAACAGGGAGGGTACACTGAAGCTTTCTTT
CDR3: CASSIQQGGYTEAFF

D: NA
J: TRBJ1-2
V: TRBV2
size: NA
DNA: TGTGCCAGGGAGGTCGCAGGAGGCGGCTACACCTTC
CDR3: CAREVAGGGYTF

D: TRBD2
J: TRBJ2-1
V: TRBV20-1
size: few
DNA: TGCAGTGCTAGGAATCGACTAGCGGGAGGGAGGCGTGAGCAGTTCTTC
CDR3: CSARNRLAGGRREQFF

D: NA
J: TRBJ1-6
V: TRBV6-5
size: NA
DNA: TGTGCCAGCAGTTCCTATGCAACCGTATATTCACCCCTCCACTTT
CDR3: CASSSYATVYSPLHF

D: NA
J: TRBJ2-2
V: TRBV6-1
size: NA
DNA: TGTGCCAGCAGTGCTGCGCAGAACACCGGGGAGCTGTTTTTT
CDR3: CASSAAQNTGELFF

D: TRBD2
J: TRBJ2-7
V: TRBV29-1
size: few
DNA: TGCAGCGTACGACTAGCGGGAGGGTACGAGCAGTACTTC
CDR3: CSVRLAGGYEQYF

D: NA
J: TRBJ1-1
V: TRBV20-1
size: NA
DNA: TGCAGTGCTAGAGATCCGGTAGCGGGAGACACTGAAGCTTTCTTT
CDR3: CSARDPVAGDTEAFF

D: NA
J: TRBJ1-1
V: TRBV7-3
size: few
DNA: TGTGCCAGCAGCTTAAACGCAGAGGTGAACACTGAAGCTTTCTTT
CDR3: CASSLNAEVNTEAFF

D: NA
J: TRBJ2-7
V: TRBV6-1
size: NA
DNA: TGTGCCAGCAGTCGGTCGGGGCCTGGCGAGCAGTACTTC
CDR3: CASSRSGPGEQYF

D: TRBD2
J: TRBJ2-5
V: TRBV5-1
size: few
DNA: TGCGCCAGCAGCAAAGAGGGACTAGCGGTAGAGACCCAGTACTTC
CDR3: CASSKEGLAVETQYF